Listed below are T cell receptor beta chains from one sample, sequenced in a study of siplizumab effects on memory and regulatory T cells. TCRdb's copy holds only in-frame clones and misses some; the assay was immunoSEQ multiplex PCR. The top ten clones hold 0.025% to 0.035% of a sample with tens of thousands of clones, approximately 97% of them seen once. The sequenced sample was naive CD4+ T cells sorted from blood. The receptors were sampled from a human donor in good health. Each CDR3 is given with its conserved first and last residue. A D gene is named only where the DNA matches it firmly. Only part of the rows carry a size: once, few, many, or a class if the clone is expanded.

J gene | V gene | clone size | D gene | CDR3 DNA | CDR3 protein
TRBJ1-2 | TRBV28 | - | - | TGTGCCAGCAGTGCCTCCGCGGCCCCTTCCTATGGCTACACCTTC | CASSASAAPSYGYTF
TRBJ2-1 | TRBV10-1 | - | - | TGCGCCAGCAGTGAGTCGGGAGAGGGTAGGGGGGTCGGTGGCAATGAGCAGTTCTTC | CASSESGEGRGVGGNEQFF
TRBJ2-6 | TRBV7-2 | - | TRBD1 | TGTGCCAGCAGCTTAGCAGACAGGGTTACCAACGTCCTGACTTTC | CASSLADRVTNVLTF
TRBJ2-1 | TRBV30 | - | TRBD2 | TGTGCCTGGAAGCGGGGGAACAATGAGCAGTTCTTC | CAWKRGNNEQFF
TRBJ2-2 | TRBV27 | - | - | TGTGCCAGCAGCCTTACCTACACCGGGGAGCTGTTTTTT | CASSLTYTGELFF
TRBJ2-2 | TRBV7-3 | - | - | TGTGCCAGCAGGATGGCGGGTGCCACCGGGGAGCTGTTTTTT | CASRMAGATGELFF
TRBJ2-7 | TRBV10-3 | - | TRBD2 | TGTGCCATCAGTTCCCGCGGGGGGTCGACCTACGAGCAGTACTTC | CAISSRGGSTYEQYF
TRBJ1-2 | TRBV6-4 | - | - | TGTGCCAGCAGGGCAGGGGAGACCTATGGCTACACCTTC | CASRAGETYGYTF
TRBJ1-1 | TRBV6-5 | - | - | TGTGCCAGCGGGTGGGGGAACACTGAAGCTTTCTTT | CASGWGNTEAFF
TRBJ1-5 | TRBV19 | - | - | TGTGCCAGTAAAGGGACACCGAATAGCAATCAGCCCCAGCATTTT | CASKGTPNSNQPQHF
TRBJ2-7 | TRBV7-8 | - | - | TGTGCCAGCAGCTTAGTGGCGGCCTACGAGCAGTACTTC | CASSLVAAYEQYF
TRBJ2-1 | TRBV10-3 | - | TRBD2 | TGTGCCATCAGAAATATAGCGGGGGGGCTTGAGCAGTTCTTC | CAIRNIAGGLEQFF
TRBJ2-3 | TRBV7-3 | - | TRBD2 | TGTGCCAGCAGCTTTTCTCACCGGTTTGAGCGGGGGGTCCCCACAGATACGCAGTATTTT | CASSFSHRFERGVPTDTQYF
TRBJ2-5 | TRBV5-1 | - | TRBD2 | TGCGCCAGCAGCTTGGGTTGGACTAGCGCCCAAGAGACCCAGTACTTC | CASSLGWTSAQETQYF
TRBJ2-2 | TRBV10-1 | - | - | TGCGCCAGCAGCGGAGATCAGGTGAACACCGGGGAGCTGTTTTTT | CASSGDQVNTGELFF
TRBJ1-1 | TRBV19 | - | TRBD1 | TGTGCCAGTAGTATACAGGGGGGGTTTGCTGAAGCTTTCTTT | CASSIQGGFAEAFF
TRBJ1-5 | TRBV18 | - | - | TGTGCCAGCTCCCTCGATAGCAATCAGCCCCAGCATTTT | CASSLDSNQPQHF
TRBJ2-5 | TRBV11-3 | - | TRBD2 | TGTGCCAGCAGCTTAAGAAGCGGGGTCGAGACCCAGTACTTC | CASSLRSGVETQYF
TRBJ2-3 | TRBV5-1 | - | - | TGCGCCAGCAGCCCCCCGGCGGGGCCCACAGATACGCAGTATTTT | CASSPPAGPTDTQYF
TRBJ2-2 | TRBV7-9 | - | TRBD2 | TGTGCCAGCGGGTTAGCGGGGGTGAACACCGGGGAGCTGTTTTTT | CASGLAGVNTGELFF
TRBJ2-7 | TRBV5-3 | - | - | TGTGCCAGAAGGGACAAACCCTACGAGCAGTACTTC | CARRDKPYEQYF
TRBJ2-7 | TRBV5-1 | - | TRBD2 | TGCGCCAGCAGCCCCTGGGCGACTAGCGGGGGGGCCTACGAGCAGTACTTC | CASSPWATSGGAYEQYF
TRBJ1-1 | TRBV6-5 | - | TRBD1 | TGTGCCAGCAGTTTTGGGACAGGATGGGCTGAAGCTTTCTTT | CASSFGTGWAEAFF
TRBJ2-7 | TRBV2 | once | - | TGTGCCAGCCTCCCGGGGACCACCTACGAGCAGTACTTC | CASLPGTTYEQYF
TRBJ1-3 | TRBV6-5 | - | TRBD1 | TGTGCCAGCAGTCTGGGACAGGGGGCGAGAAACACCATATATTTT | CASSLGQGARNTIYF
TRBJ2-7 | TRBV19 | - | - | TGTGCCAGTAGTAAACCAGGGTCCCCTTCCTACGAGCAGTACTTC | CASSKPGSPSYEQYF
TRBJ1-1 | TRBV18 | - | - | TGTGCCAGCTCACCATCAGGTTTAGACACTGAAGCTTTCTTT | CASSPSGLDTEAFF
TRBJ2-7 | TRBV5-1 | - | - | TGCGCCAGCAGCGGCCCGGGGCCGGAATCCGAGCAGTACTTC | CASSGPGPESEQYF
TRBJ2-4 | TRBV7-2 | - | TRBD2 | TGTGCCAGCAGCCCGGGACTAGCGGGGGCCAAAAACATTCAGTACTTC | CASSPGLAGAKNIQYF
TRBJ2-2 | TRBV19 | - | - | TGTGCCAGTAGCTCCGAACGGGGCACCGGGGAGCTGTTTTTT | CASSSERGTGELFF
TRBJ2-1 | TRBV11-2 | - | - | TGTGCCAGCAGCTCATCGAAGACAGATCGGAATGAGCAGTTCTTC | CASSSSKTDRNEQFF
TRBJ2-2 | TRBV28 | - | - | TGTGCCAGCAGGGGGCTGGGACGCACCGGGGAGCTGTTTTTT | CASRGLGRTGELFF
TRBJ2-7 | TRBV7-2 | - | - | TGTGCCAGCAGCCTATCCGCGGGACAGCCCTACGAGCAGTACTTC | CASSLSAGQPYEQYF
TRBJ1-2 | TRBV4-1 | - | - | TGCGCCAGCAGCCAAGGGGGCGCGTATTATGGCTACACCTTC | CASSQGGAYYGYTF
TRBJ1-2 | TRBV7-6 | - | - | TGTGCCAGCAGCTTAGGAGGGCAGATCTATGGCTACACCTTC | CASSLGGQIYGYTF
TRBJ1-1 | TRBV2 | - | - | TGTGCCAGCAGTGAGCTGGGCTTGTCTTTCTTT | CASSELGLSFF
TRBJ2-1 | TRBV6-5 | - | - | TGTGCCAGCAGTTCGATAAATGAGCAGTTCTTC | CASSSINEQFF
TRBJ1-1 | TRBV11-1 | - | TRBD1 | TGTGCCAGCAGCGGAATCCCCGGGACAGAAACTGAAGCTTTCTTT | CASSGIPGTETEAFF
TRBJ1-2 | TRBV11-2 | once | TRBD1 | TGTGCCAGCAGCTTAGGGGAACAGGGGGTCTACACCTTC | CASSLGEQGVYTF
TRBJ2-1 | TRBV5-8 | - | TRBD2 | TGTGCCAGCAGCCCGGGACTAGCGGGGGGGCTCTACAATGAGCAGTTCTTC | CASSPGLAGGLYNEQFF
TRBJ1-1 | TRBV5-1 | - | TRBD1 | TGCGCCAGCAAAGGGGGACAGGAAACGAACACTGAAGCTTTCTTT | CASKGGQETNTEAFF